This T cell receptor (beta chain) stems from a study of CD8+CD57+ T cells in acquired aplastic anemia. Study at large: Sorted CD4+ and CD8+ cells yielded DNA averaging approximately 3.4 ug.

Germline V gives CDR1 MNHEY, CDR2 SMNVEV (reference sequence). This CDR3 is 15 amino acids long. After removal of 5 bases from V and 4 bases from J, the junction contained 10 bases not matched to a gene. Study results and caveats: Overlap between patients and controls comprised just under 30 CD8+ CDR3 sequences. Significant differences in CD8+ Simpson's diversity were not observed between patients and controls.

Patients selected for sequencing had displayed CD8+CD57+ cell expansion by flow cytometry. The template used for profiling TCR beta VDJ and CDR3 was genomic DNA. A single record per CDR3 protein comes from TCRdb applying MiXCR to the reads. The profile shows 200,000 to 300,000 distinct CDR3 sequences, around half of them singletons. This clonotype was seen more than once but under ten times. Its antigen is not known. The sequenced sample was sorted CD4+, CD8+, or CD8+CD57+ T cells (not recorded which) from PBMCs. The chain recombines TRBV27 with TRBJ2-7; 8 bases agree with TRBD2. The receptor comes from a human donor with aplastic anemia. This CDR3 is CASSLHLAGSYEQYF. Here the CDR3 DNA reads TGTGCCAGCAGTCTCCATTTAGCGGGGAGTTACGAGCAGTACTTC.